These 11 T cell receptor beta chains came from one sample sequenced in a study of T-cell memory formation after mild COVID-19. Each CDR3 protein gets one entry after TCRdb re-called the 5' RACE reads with MiXCR. Of about 310,000 distinct CDR3 sequences detected, about a sixth appear once; the ten largest clones hold roughly 20%. The sample consisted of PBMCs or a T cell subset sorted from them (not recorded which). The receptors were gathered from a man aged 18 to 30 who had mild COVID-19 (a few samples of this study predate the infection). Cell type and time point are not known.

This clonotype showed up many times. The chain joins TRBV12-3 or TRBV12-4 to TRBJ2-7; TRBD1 matches 9 bases. J was trimmed by 6 bases and V by 9 bases; bases with no gene match: 12. The CDR3 covers 14 residues. The CDR3 DNA reads as TGTGCCAGTTCCAGGGCCGGACAGGGGATCGAGCAGTACTTC. Amino acid sequence: CASSRAGQGIEQYF.

This clonotype was seen a handful of times. V is TRBV20-1 and J is TRBJ2-7; 12 bases are shared with TRBD2. Germline V gene data show CDR1 as DFQATT and CDR2 as SNEGSKA (reference sequence). The CDR3 length is 15 residues. With 2 bases clipped from V and 3 bases from J, the junction kept 5 bases outside the gene matches. The CDR3 is CSARQPGLAGYEQYF. CDR3 nucleotides: TGCAGTGCTAGACAACCGGGACTAGCGGGCTACGAGCAGTACTTC.

The V call is TRBV20-1, the J call TRBJ2-7, with 9 bases fitting TRBD2. The junction had 13 bases not matched to a gene; V was cut back by 0 bases and J by 7 bases. Germline loops: CDR1 DFQATT, CDR2 SNEGSKA (reference sequence). The CDR3 length is 16 residues. In DNA, the CDR3 is TGCAGTGCTAGAGATCCAAAGCGGGGGGATGAGAAGGAGCAGTACTTC. Translating it yields CSARDPKRGDEKEQYF.

This clonotype was seen a handful of times. The chain combines TRBV29-1 with TRBJ1-2; 8 nucleotides agree with TRBD1. The CDR3 spans 16 residues. Germline V gene lookup returns CDR1 SQVTM and CDR2 ANQGSEA. Unmatched junction bases numbered 18, after V lost 6 bases and J lost 6 bases. The CDR3 region is CSVGQGLGFWANGYTF. Written as DNA, the CDR3 is TGCAGCGTCGGACAGGGATTAGGGTTCTGGGCGAATGGCTACACCTTC.

This clonotype showed up many times. This chain connects TRBV2 to TRBJ2-5; D may be TRBD1 (6 bases). Per germline, CDR1 SNHLY and CDR2 FYNNEI. CDR3 length: 12 residues. The V and J ends lost 10 bases and 0 bases respectively, with 9 bases between them. CDR3 in amino acids: CANRDNQETQYF. The DNA for the CDR3 is TGTGCCAACCGGGACAACCAAGAGACCCAGTACTTC.

The rearrangement joins TRBV20-1 to TRBJ1-1; D not resolved. Trimming shortened V by 5 bases and J by 1 base, and 11 bases separated the two germline ends. The CDR3 spans 13 residues. Germline assignment: CDR1 DFQATT and CDR2 SNEGSKA (reference sequence). CDR3 sequence reads: CSAPVEGNTEAFF. CDR3 nucleotide sequence: TGCAGTGCTCCAGTGGAGGGGAACACTGAAGCTTTCTTT.

V is TRBV4-3 and J is TRBJ2-3; TRBD2 agrees at 7 bases. This CDR3 is 16 amino acids long. The germline CDR1 and CDR2 sequences are LGHNA and YSLEER. V trimming: 0 bases; J trimming: 3 bases; junction bases outside the gene matches: 6. CDR3 in amino acids: CASSQDSGGGTDTQYF. CDR3 nucleotides: TGCGCCAGCAGCCAAGATTCCGGCGGGGGAACAGATACGCAGTATTTT.

This chain connects TRBV9 to TRBJ2-4; no clear D. CDR3 length equals 16 residues. Between the trimmed V and J ends, which lost 0 bases and 0 bases, there was a span of 10 bases. Germline-derived CDR1 and CDR2 are SGDLS and YYNGEE. The CDR3 reads CASSVGMVVAKNIQYF. In nucleotides, the CDR3 is TGTGCCAGCAGCGTAGGGATGGTAGTAGCCAAAAACATTCAGTACTTC. Full variable domain (outside the CDR3, taken from reference TRBV9 and TRBJ2-4): DSGVTQTPKHLITATGQRVTLRCSPRSGDLSVYWYQQSLDQGLQFLIQYYNGEERAKGNILERFSAQQFPDLHSELNLSSLELGDSALYFCASSVGMVVAKNIQYFGAGTRLSVL.

At least ten counts were recorded for this clonotype. The chain has TRBV24-1 and TRBJ2-3; TRBD1 agrees at 10 bases. V shed 5 bases and J 2 bases; nucleotides not matched to a gene: 3. The CDR3 has 15 amino acids. Per the germline V gene, CDR1 is KGHDR and CDR2 is SFDVKD. The CDR3 DNA follows: TGTGCCACCAGTGTGGGACAGGGGCACACAGATACGCAGTATTTT. Encoded protein: CATSVGQGHTDTQYF.

This clonotype was detected only a few times. The chain uses TRBV12-3 or TRBV12-4 and TRBJ1-1; D uncertain. Trimming took 7 bases from V and 1 from J, leaving 13 bases between them. The CDR3 extends over 14 amino acids. The CDR3 DNA reads as TGTGCCAGCACCCGGCGGCCCTCGAACACTGAAGCTTTCTTT. This encodes CASTRRPSNTEAFF.

The rearrangement links TRBV5-1 to TRBJ2-5; D may be TRBD2 (7 bases). The ends were cut back, 4 bases at V and 7 bases at J, with 17 bases in the middle. Germline V gene data show CDR1 as SGHRS and CDR2 as YFSETQ. This CDR3 is 14 amino acids long. CDR3 coding DNA: TGCGCCAGCAGCGAGGACTGGGGGGGCGGGACCCAGTACTTC. Its translation is CASSEDWGGGTQYF.